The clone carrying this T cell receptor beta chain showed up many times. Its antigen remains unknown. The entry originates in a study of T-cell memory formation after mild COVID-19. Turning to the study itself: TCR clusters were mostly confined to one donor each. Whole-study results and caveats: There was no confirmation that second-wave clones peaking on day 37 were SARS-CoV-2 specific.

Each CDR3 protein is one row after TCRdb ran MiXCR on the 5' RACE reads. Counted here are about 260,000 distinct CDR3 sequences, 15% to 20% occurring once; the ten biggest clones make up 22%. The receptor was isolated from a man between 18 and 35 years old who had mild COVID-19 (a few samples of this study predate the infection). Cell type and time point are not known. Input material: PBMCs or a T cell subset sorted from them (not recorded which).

The CDR3 coding sequence is TGTGCCAGCAGCCTTACAGGATTCTATGGCTACACCTTC. It specifies CASSLTGFYGYTF. The V and J genes are TRBV7-2 and TRBJ1-2; TRBD1 is a possible D gene (5 bases). Germline loops: CDR1 SGHTA, CDR2 FQGNSA. The CDR3 runs to 13 residues. V shed 5 bases and J shed 4 bases, with 11 bases lying between them.